The 8 T cell receptor beta chains below were found in one sample sequenced in a study of long-term antiretroviral therapy in people with HIV (dated 2022 in TCRdb). Sequencing of the TRB variable region was done with the immunoSEQ hsTCRB v3.0 assay at survey level resolution. The clones in this table, taken by TCRdb from immuneACCESS, are in-frame only. Not every clone is retained; where verified, under half of the shortfall comes from an unresolved V gene, and the cause of the rest is unknown. This sample lists 13,000 or so clones; around 77% were detected once. 14% of the sample is held by the ten biggest clonotypes. The material sequenced was unsorted PBMCs, taken 1.3 years after starting antiretroviral therapy. Receptors originate from a young woman with HIV.

The V gene is TRBV7-9, the J gene TRBJ2-5; unclear D gene. Trimming left V 2 bases short and J 5 bases short, with 12 bases between. The CDR3 extends over 14 amino acids. Germline V lookup: CDR1 SEHNR, CDR2 FQNEAQ (reference sequence). CDR3 sequence (DNA): TGTGCCAGCAGCTTATCAGGAGTTTTGGAGACCCAGTACTTC. Translation gives CASSLSGVLETQYF.

This clone was counted only a few times. CDR3 sequence: CASSEQGGGYTF. As DNA, the CDR3 is TGTGCCAGCAGCGAACAGGGGGGGGGCTACACCTTC. The chain joins TRBV7-8 to TRBJ1-2, with TRBD1 identical over 8 bases. Germline CDR1 is SGHVS and CDR2 is FQNEAQ. The CDR3 totals 12 residues. Unmatched junction bases numbered 4, after V lost 5 bases and J lost 8 bases.

This clone was seen a handful of times. This chain connects TRBV19 to TRBJ1-5; possible D gene TRBD1, 5 bases. CDR3 length: 15 amino acids. Germline values: CDR1 LNHDA, CDR2 SQIVND (reference sequence). Trimming left V 0 bases short and J 4 bases short, with 10 bases between. The CDR3 DNA reads as TGTGCCAGTAGTATAGATCTAGCAGGGAATCAGCCCCAGCATTTT. As protein: CASSIDLAGNQPQHF.

The chain recombines TRBV29-1 with TRBJ2-3; D gene ambiguous. V gave up 3 bases and J gave up 2 bases, with 21 bases separating them. The CDR3 is 17 amino acids. The V gene's germline CDR1 is SQVTM and CDR2 ANQGSEA. In DNA, the CDR3 is TGCAGCGTTGATGGACCCGTAATGGGTGGAAACACAGATACGCAGTATTTT. Translating it yields CSVDGPVMGGNTDTQYF.

The chain employs TRBV10-2 and TRBJ2-7, with D maybe TRBD2 (6 bases). Per germline, CDR1 WSHSY and CDR2 SAAADI. The V gene lost 7 bases and the J gene lost 1 base, with 11 bases spanning the gap. This CDR3 region has 13 residues. The CDR3 loop is CASMVGGSYEQYF. Written as DNA, the CDR3 is TGCGCCAGCATGGTGGGAGGATCCTACGAGCAGTACTTC.

The sample holds a few counts of this clone. J is TRBJ1-2 and V is TRBV21-1; the DNA was not used to check the table's D call, TRBD1. TRBV21-1 is given as a pseudogene. This CDR3 has 15 residues. The CDR3 is CASSKGSRTVSGYTF. The CDR3 nucleotides read TGTGCCAGCAGCAAAGGGTCCCGGACAGTATCTGGCTACACCTTC.

J is TRBJ1-5 and V is TRBV9; TRBD1 aligns across 7 bases. Losses at the gene ends were 0 bases for V and 5 bases for J; bases not matched to a gene: 5. Germline lookup yields CDR1 SGDLS and CDR2 YYNGEE. The CDR3 consists of 15 residues. CDR3 protein: CASSVAGQRDQPQHF. The DNA for the CDR3 is TGTGCCAGCAGCGTAGCGGGACAGCGCGATCAGCCCCAGCATTTT. Full variable domain (rest looked up from reference TRBV9 and TRBJ1-5): DSGVTQTPKHLITATGQRVTLRCSPRSGDLSVYWYQQSLDQGLQFLIQYYNGEERAKGNILERFSAQQFPDLHSELNLSSLELGDSALYFCASSVAGQRDQPQHFGDGTRLSIL.

The CDR3 bases are TGTGCCAGCAGCTTGGGGCCGCCCTCGGGGCGCCCGGACTACGAGCAGTACTTC. It codes for CASSLGPPSGRPDYEQYF. This chain connects TRBV5-4 to TRBJ2-7; the D gene could be TRBD1 or TRBD2 (5 bases each). V gave up 0 bases and J gave up 3 bases, with 22 bases separating them. Germline values: CDR1 SGHNT, CDR2 YYREEE (reference sequence). CDR3 length: 18 residues.